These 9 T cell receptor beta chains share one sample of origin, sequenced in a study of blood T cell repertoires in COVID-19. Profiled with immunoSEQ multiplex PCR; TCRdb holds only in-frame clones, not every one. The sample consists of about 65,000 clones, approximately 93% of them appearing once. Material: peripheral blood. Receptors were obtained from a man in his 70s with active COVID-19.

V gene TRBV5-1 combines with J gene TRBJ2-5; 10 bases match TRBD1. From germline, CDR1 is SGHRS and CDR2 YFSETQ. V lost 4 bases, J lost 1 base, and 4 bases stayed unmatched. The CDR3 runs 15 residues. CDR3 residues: CASSRGTGVQETQYF. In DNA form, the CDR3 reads TGCGCCAGCAGCCGGGGGACAGGGGTCCAAGAGACCCAGTACTTC. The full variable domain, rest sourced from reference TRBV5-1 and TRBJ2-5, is KAGVTQTPRYLIKTRGQQVTLSCSPISGHRSVSWYQQTPGQGLQFLFEYFSETQRNKGNFPGRFSGRQFSNSRSEMNVSTLELGDSALYLCASSRGTGVQETQYFGPGTRLLVL.

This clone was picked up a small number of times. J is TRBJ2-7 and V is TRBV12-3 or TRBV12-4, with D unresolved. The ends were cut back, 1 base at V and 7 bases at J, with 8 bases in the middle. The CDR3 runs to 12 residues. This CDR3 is CASSLEPQEQYF. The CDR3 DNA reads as TGTGCCAGCAGTTTAGAACCTCAGGAGCAGTACTTC.

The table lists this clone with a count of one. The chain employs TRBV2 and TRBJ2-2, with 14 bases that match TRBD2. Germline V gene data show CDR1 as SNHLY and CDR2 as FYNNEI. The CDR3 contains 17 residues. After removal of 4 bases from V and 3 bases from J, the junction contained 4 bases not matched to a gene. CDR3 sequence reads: CASSGLAGGLYTGELFF. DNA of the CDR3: TGTGCCAGCAGTGGACTAGCGGGGGGGCTGTACACCGGGGAGCTGTTTTTT.

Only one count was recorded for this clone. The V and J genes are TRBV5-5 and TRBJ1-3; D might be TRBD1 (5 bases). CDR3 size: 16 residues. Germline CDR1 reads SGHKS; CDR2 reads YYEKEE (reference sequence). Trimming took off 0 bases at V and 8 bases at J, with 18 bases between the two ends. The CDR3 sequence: CASSLDMSTRVDTIYF. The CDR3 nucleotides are TGTGCCAGCAGCTTGGATATGTCGACCAGGGTCGACACCATATATTTT.

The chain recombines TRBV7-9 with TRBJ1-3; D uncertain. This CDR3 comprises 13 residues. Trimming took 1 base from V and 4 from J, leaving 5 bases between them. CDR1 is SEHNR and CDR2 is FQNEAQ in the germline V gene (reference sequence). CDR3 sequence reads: CASSLVEGNTIYF. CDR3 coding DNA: TGTGCCAGCAGCTTAGTCGAGGGAAACACCATATATTTT.

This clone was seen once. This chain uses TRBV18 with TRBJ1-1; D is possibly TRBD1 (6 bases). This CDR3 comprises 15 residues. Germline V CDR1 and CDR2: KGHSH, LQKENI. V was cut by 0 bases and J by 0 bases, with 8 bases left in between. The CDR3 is CASSPPGAMNTEAFF. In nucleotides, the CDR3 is TGTGCCAGCTCACCACCGGGGGCGATGAACACTGAAGCTTTCTTT.

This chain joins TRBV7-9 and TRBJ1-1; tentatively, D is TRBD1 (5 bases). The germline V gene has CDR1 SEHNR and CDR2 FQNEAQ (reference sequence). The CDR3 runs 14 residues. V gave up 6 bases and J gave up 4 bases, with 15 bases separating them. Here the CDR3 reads CASRPGLPTTEAFF. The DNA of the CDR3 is TGTGCCAGCAGGCCAGGGTTACCGACCACTGAAGCTTTCTTT.

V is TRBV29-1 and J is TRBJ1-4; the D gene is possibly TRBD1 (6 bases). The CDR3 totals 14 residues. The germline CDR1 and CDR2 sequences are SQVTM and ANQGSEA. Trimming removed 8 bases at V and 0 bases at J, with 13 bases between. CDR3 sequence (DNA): TGCAGCTTCCGGACAGCAGCAACTAATGAAAAACTGTTTTTT. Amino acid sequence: CSFRTAATNEKLFF.

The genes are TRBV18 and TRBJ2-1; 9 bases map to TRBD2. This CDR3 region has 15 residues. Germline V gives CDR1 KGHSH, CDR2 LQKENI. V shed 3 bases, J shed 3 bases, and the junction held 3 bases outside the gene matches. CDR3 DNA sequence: TGTGCCAGCTCACCCGGGACTAGCTTCTACAATGAGCAGTTCTTC. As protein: CASSPGTSFYNEQFF.